The 13 T cell receptor beta chains presented below share a single source sample, sequenced in a study of molecular identifiers for immune sequencing clone quantification. MiXCR, run by TCRdb on the PCR reads, gives a single entry per CDR3 protein. The sample includes around 300,000 distinct CDR3 sequences, over 20% of them seen just once. The sequenced material came from naive CD8+ T cells from blood, with Jurkat cell RNA spiked in. The subset is: FACS-sorted CD8+CD4-CCR7+CD45RA+ naive T cells. The receptors come from a human donor in good health. Some libraries in this study had Jurkat cell RNA spiked in.

This clonotype was counted ten times or more. The V call is TRBV2, the J call TRBJ1-1, with D uncertain. The CDR3 consists of 15 residues. The V end was cut by 5 bases, the J end by 0 bases, with 13 bases between. CDR1 is SNHLY and CDR2 is FYNNEI in the germline V gene. This CDR3 is CASSNDGEVNTEAFF. The CDR3 region has the DNA TGTGCCAGCAGTAATGATGGAGAGGTGAACACTGAAGCTTTCTTT.

A word on this clonotype: A much larger clone lies a single base off, so this may be a read error. The chain recombines TRBV13 with TRBJ2-3; no clear D gene. Trimming shortened V by 4 bases and J by 5 bases, and 19 bases separated the two germline ends. The CDR3 consists of 16 residues. From germline, CDR1 is PRHDT and CDR2 FYEKMQ (reference sequence). CDR3 loop: CASSSLFSPDGDTQYF. Here the CDR3 DNA reads TGTGCCAGCAGCTCCCTCTTCTCCCCGGACGGAGATACGCAGTATTTT.

The J gene is TRBJ2-5, the V gene TRBV5-5; D is unresolved. CDR1 and CDR2 (germline): SGHKS, YYEKEE (reference sequence). Trimming left V 4 bases short and J 0 bases short, with 7 bases between. This CDR3 comprises 13 residues. This CDR3 is CASSLDYQETQYF. The CDR3 DNA sequence: TGTGCCAGCAGCCTCGACTACCAAGAGACCCAGTACTTC. Complete variable domain (other parts from reference TRBV5-5 and TRBJ2-5): DAGVTQSPTHLIKTRGQQVTLRCSPISGHKSVSWYQQVLGQGPQFIFQYYEKEERGRGNFPDRFSARQFPNYSSELNVNALLLGDSALYLCASSLDYQETQYFGPGTRLLVL.

This clonotype was observed at least ten times. This sequence joins TRBV5-6 and TRBJ1-1; D ambiguous. Trimming stripped 4 bases from V and 6 bases from J, with 13 bases between. CDR1 is SGHDT, CDR2 YYEEEE, per germline. This CDR3 is built from 13 residues. The CDR3 bases are TGTGCCAGCAGCCGCTCAGCAAGCGCTGAAGCTTTCTTT. It codes for CASSRSASAEAFF. Variable domain in full (rest from reference TRBV5-6 and TRBJ1-1): DAGVTQSPTHLIKTRGQQVTLRCSPKSGHDTVSWYQQALGQGPQFIFQYYEEEERQRGNFPDRFSGHQFPNYSSELNVNALLLGDSALYLCASSRSASAEAFFGQGTRLTVV.

This clonotype was detected only a few times. This chain connects TRBV27 to TRBJ2-5; no reliable D call. CDR1 MNHEY and CDR2 SMNVEV come from the germline V gene (reference sequence). The CDR3 extends over 13 amino acids. V was pared by 2 bases and J by 5 bases, with 9 bases between. The CDR3 sequence: CASSLSWSETQYF. The CDR3 DNA reads as TGTGCCAGCAGTTTAAGTTGGTCGGAGACCCAGTACTTC.

There are many counts of this clonotype. This sequence joins TRBV7-9 and TRBJ1-4; D unclear. Trimming took off 2 bases at V and 6 bases at J, with 10 bases between the two ends. Germline CDR1 SEHNR, CDR2 FQNEAQ (reference sequence). This CDR3 has 14 residues. The CDR3, as DNA: TGTGCCAGCAGCTTAATCAGCCCGGATGAAAAACTGTTTTTT. Its translation: CASSLISPDEKLFF.

Turning to this clonotype: A much more abundant neighbour one base away suggests this may be a read error. The genes are TRBV20-1 and TRBJ2-2, with a weak D call TRBD2 (5 bases). The germline CDR1 and CDR2 sequences are DFQATT and SNEGSKA (reference sequence). CDR3 length: 13 amino acids. The CDR3, as DNA: TGCAGTGTTCGCTTCGCGAACACCGGGGAGCAGTTTTTT. It is translated as CSVRFANTGEQFF.

Points on this clonotype: This may come from a read error, since a much larger clone is one base off. The gene calls are TRBV30 and TRBJ1-1, with D tentatively TRBD1 (5 bases). The germline gives CDR1 GTSNPN, CDR2 SVGIG (reference sequence). This CDR3 has 14 residues. CDR3 sequence (DNA): TGTACCTGGAGTGTAATGGGGGGGTACACTGAAGCTTTCTTT. Its protein product is CTWSVMGGYTEAFF.

This clonotype was recorded only once. A much larger clone sits a single nucleotide away, making a read error possible. The chain employs TRBV7-9 and TRBJ2-3; TRBD2 matches at 16 bases. CDR1 and CDR2 (germline): SEHNR, FQNEAQ (reference sequence). The CDR3 length is 17 residues. Unmatched junction bases numbered 10, after V lost 5 bases and J lost 8 bases. The CDR3 region has the DNA TGTGCCAGCAGCGCCGGGACTAGCGGGGGGGCTCCAGGTACGCAGTATTTT. This codes for CASSAGTSGGAPGTQYF.

About this clonotype: This sequence may be a read error, since a much larger clone differs from it by one base. V is TRBV20-1 and J is TRBJ2-3, with D tentatively TRBD2 (6 bases). Germline lookup yields CDR1 DFQATT and CDR2 SNEGSKA (reference sequence). CDR3 length: 14 residues. The CDR3: CSASSLGGTDTRYF. Written as DNA, the CDR3 is TGCAGTGCTAGTAGTCTGGGGGGAACAGATACGCGGTATTTT.

The chain is built from TRBV7-8 and TRBJ2-1; D ambiguous. The CDR3 totals 15 residues. Trimming removed 1 base at V and 2 bases at J, with 9 bases between. The V gene's germline CDR1 is SGHVS and CDR2 FQNEAQ. The CDR3 is CASSLVWVAYNEQFF. The DNA of the CDR3 is TGTGCCAGCAGCTTAGTTTGGGTCGCCTACAATGAGCAGTTCTTC.

This chain uses TRBV9 with TRBJ2-5, with D possibly TRBD2 on 7 matching bases. V lost 4 bases and J 5 bases, leaving 24 bases between the germline ends. Germline CDR1 reads SGDLS; CDR2 reads YYNGEE. This CDR3 spans 17 amino acids. CDR3 bases: TGTGCCAGCAGCCCAGAGGGGGGGGGCCTGGTTTCGGAGACCCAGTACTTC. Protein sequence: CASSPEGGGLVSETQYF.

The table lists this clonotype with a count of one. This may arise from a read error, as a much more abundant clone is one base away. The chain uses TRBV12-3 or TRBV12-4 and TRBJ2-5; D uncertain. The CDR3 runs to 15 residues. The V and J ends lost 4 bases and 2 bases respectively, with 14 bases between them. Written as DNA, the CDR3 is TGTGCCAGCAGTTGCCTTCTGTTTAGGCAAGAGACCCAGTACTTC. Its protein product is CASSCLLFRQETQYF.